These 21 T cell receptor beta chains were sequenced from one sample in a study of T cells in Graves' hyperthyroidism and ophthalmopathy. From RNA transcripts, TCR beta CDR3 regions were amplified. The TCR CDR3 was amplified in a first-round RT-PCR using the HTBI primer set. TCRdb ran MiXCR on the multiplex PCR reads and lists one entry per CDR3 protein. The sample lists about 500,000 distinct CDR3 sequences, more than 15% occurring once. The sequenced sample was blood. Receptors were obtained from a woman in her twenties or thirties with Graves' ophthalmopathy.

This chain joins TRBV27 and TRBJ2-1; TRBD1 is a possible D gene (6 bases). This CDR3 comprises 15 residues. The V end was cut by 5 bases, the J end by 4 bases, with 15 bases between. The germline V gene encodes CDR1 MNHEY and CDR2 SMNVEV (reference sequence). In DNA form, the CDR3 reads TGTGCCAGCAGTGCAACGGGACACCCGTACAATGAGCAGTTCTTC. This translates into CASSATGHPYNEQFF.

There are a few counts of this clonotype. This sequence joins TRBV16 and TRBJ2-3; 9 nucleotides line up with TRBD2. V lost 0 bases and J lost 0; bases outside the gene matches: 4. Germline V gene sequence: CDR1 KGHSY, CDR2 FQNENV. The CDR3 sequence is 17 residues long. The CDR3 sequence is CASSQSASGTSTDTQYF. CDR3 sequence (DNA): TGTGCCAGCAGCCAATCGGCTAGCGGGACTAGCACAGATACGCAGTATTTT.

This clonotype was found a few times. V usage is TRBV5-5 and J usage is TRBJ2-1, with D perhaps matching TRBD2 (6 bases). This CDR3 is 15 amino acids long. Germline loops: CDR1 SGHKS, CDR2 YYEKEE (reference sequence). Trimming removed 0 bases at V and 10 bases at J, with 17 bases between. The CDR3 sequence is CASSLGSPSAGEQFF. The DNA for the CDR3 is TGTGCCAGCAGCTTGGGGTCTCCTAGCGCAGGGGAGCAGTTCTTC.

The chain is built from TRBV11-2 and TRBJ2-1; 11 bases map to TRBD2. The CDR3 has 16 residues. The germline V gene has CDR1 SGHAT and CDR2 FQNNGV. Unmatched junction bases numbered 8, after V lost 1 base and J lost 9 bases. The DNA of the CDR3 is TGTGCCAGCAGCTTAGGGATAGCGGGAGGGTACGGTGAGCAGTTCTTC. Protein: CASSLGIAGGYGEQFF.

This clonotype was counted ten times or more. This rearrangement joins TRBV2 to TRBJ2-7, with D hard to call. Trimming removed 7 bases from V and 1 base from J, with 8 bases in between. Germline assignment: CDR1 SNHLY and CDR2 FYNNEI. The CDR3 has 12 amino acids. In nucleotides, the CDR3 is TGTGCCAGCACTGCGGATTCCTACGAGCAGTACTTC. It specifies CASTADSYEQYF. The full variable domain, in which reference TRBV2 and TRBJ2-7 provide the parts outside the CDR3, is EPEVTQTPSHQVTQMGQEVILRCVPISNHLYFYWYRQILGQKVEFLVSFYNNEISEKSEIFDDQFSVERPDGSNFTLKIRSTKLEDSAMYFCASTADSYEQYFGPGTRLTVT.

In its sample, this clonotype was seen many times. This sequence joins TRBV12-3 or TRBV12-4 and TRBJ2-7, with D unresolved. The germline V and J ends were trimmed by 2 bases and 5 bases, with 10 bases remaining between them. CDR3 size: 13 residues. The CDR3 DNA follows: TGTGCCAGCAGTTTAACTCAGGTCGACGAGCAGTACTTC. Amino acids: CASSLTQVDEQYF.

This clonotype turned up a few times. J is TRBJ2-5 and V is TRBV28, with no clear D. The germline V gene encodes CDR1 MDHEN and CDR2 SYDVKM. V was pared by 8 bases and J by 4 bases, with 14 bases between. The CDR3 runs to 13 residues. The CDR3 DNA follows: TGTGCCAGCGGAAAGGCAAGGCGAGAGACCCAGTACTTC. As protein: CASGKARRETQYF. Full variable domain (remainder filled in from reference TRBV28 and TRBJ2-5): DVKVTQSSRYLVKRTGEKVFLECVQDMDHENMFWYRQDPGLGLRLIYFSYDVKMKEKGDIPEGYSVSREKKERFSLILESASTNQTSMYLCASGKARRETQYFGPGTRLLVL.

This clonotype has more than one count but fewer than ten. The chain combines TRBV7-3 with TRBJ2-2, with D perhaps matching TRBD2 (6 bases). Trimming pared 5 bases from V and 6 bases from J, leaving 13 bases between. Germline lookup yields CDR1 SGHTA and CDR2 FQGTGA. The length of the CDR3 is 14 residues. The CDR3 nucleotides are TGTGCCAGCAGCCCCGGGACTTTTGCCGGGGAGCTGTTTTTT. Protein product: CASSPGTFAGELFF. Full variable domain (outside the CDR3, taken from reference TRBV7-3 and TRBJ2-2): GAGVSQTPSNKVTEKGKYVELRCDPISGHTALYWYRQSLGQGPEFLIYFQGTGAADDSGLPNDRFFAVRPEGSVSTLKIQRTERGDSAVYLCASSPGTFAGELFFGEGSRLTVL.

This clonotype has at least ten counts. This chain uses TRBV5-1 with TRBJ1-2, with D uncertain. Trimming pared 0 bases from V and 5 bases from J, leaving 11 bases between. The CDR3 has 14 amino acids. The germline CDR1 and CDR2 sequences are SGHRS and YFSETQ. The CDR3 DNA reads TGCGCCAGCAGCTTGGTACTGGGCCAGTATGGCTACACCTTC. It codes for CASSLVLGQYGYTF.

V usage is TRBV3-1 and J usage is TRBJ2-7; TRBD2 matches at 16 bases. This CDR3 region has 15 residues. From germline, CDR1 is LGHDT and CDR2 YNNKEL (reference sequence). V lost 1 base to trimming and J lost 9 bases; unmatched junction nucleotides: 3. DNA for the CDR3: TGTGCCAGCAGCCAAGTGGGACTAGCGGGAGGGGTGCAGTACTTC. Translation: CASSQVGLAGGVQYF.

This clonotype was detected ten times or more. The chain links TRBV11-1 to TRBJ2-2, with D perhaps TRBD1 (6 bases). Germline V CDR1 and CDR2: SGHAT, FQDESV (reference sequence). CDR3 length: 16 amino acids. With 2 bases removed from V and 0 bases from J, the gap between germline ends came to 10 bases. The CDR3 DNA reads TGTGCCAGCAGCTTATTAACAGGGTCGAACACCGGGGAGCTGTTTTTT. Its translation is CASSLLTGSNTGELFF. The full variable domain, its missing parts supplied by reference TRBV11-1 and TRBJ2-2, is EAEVAQSPRYKITEKSQAVAFWCDPISGHATLYWYRQILGQGPELLVQFQDESVVDDSQLPKDRFSAERLKGVDSTLKIQPAELGDSAMYLCASSLLTGSNTGELFFGEGSRLTVL.

This chain joins TRBV19 and TRBJ2-1, with 8 bases fitting TRBD2. The CDR3 has 12 amino acids. Germline V gene data show CDR1 as LNHDA and CDR2 as SQIVND (reference sequence). J gave up 9 bases and V 4 bases, and 2 bases lay outside the gene matches. The CDR3 coding sequence is TGTGCCAGTAGTACGCTAGCGGGTGAGCAGTTCTTC. Residues: CASSTLAGEQFF. The complete variable domain, with remaining parts taken from reference TRBV19 and TRBJ2-1, reads DGGITQSPKYLFRKEGQNVTLSCEQNLNHDAMYWYRQDPGQGLRLIYYSQIVNDFQKGDIAEGYSVSREKKESFPLTVTSAQKNPTAFYLCASSTLAGEQFFGPGTRLTVL.

This clonotype appeared many times. V usage is TRBV28 and J usage is TRBJ2-5; 8 bases fit TRBD1. Unmatched junction bases numbered 20, after V lost 7 bases and J lost 10 bases. Germline lookup yields CDR1 MDHEN and CDR2 SYDVKM. CDR3 size: 16 residues. The CDR3 DNA is TGTGCCAGCACCGTAGGGAAGACAGGGGCTATGGCGGACCAGTACTTC. It translates to CASTVGKTGAMADQYF.

The chain combines TRBV9 with TRBJ2-1; D might be TRBD1 (5 bases). The V end lost 0 bases, the J end lost 6 bases, and 10 bases lay between the germline ends. This CDR3 is built from 14 residues. Per the germline V gene, CDR1 is SGDLS and CDR2 is YYNGEE. This chain's CDR3 is CASSVEGMGNEQFF. The CDR3 nucleotides are TGTGCCAGCAGCGTAGAGGGGATGGGCAATGAGCAGTTCTTC.

The J gene is TRBJ1-2, the V gene TRBV9; D not resolved. The CDR3 length is 14 residues. V was shortened by 0 bases and J by 4 bases, with 10 bases between the two germline ends. The V gene's germline CDR1 is SGDLS and CDR2 YYNGEE. The chain's CDR3 is CASSVVGESYGYTF. The CDR3 DNA reads as TGTGCCAGCAGCGTAGTTGGAGAATCCTATGGCTACACCTTC.

The chain has TRBV30 and TRBJ1-2, with D uncertain. Germline lookup yields CDR1 GTSNPN and CDR2 SVGIG (reference sequence). This CDR3 contains 14 residues. Trimming left V 4 bases short and J 4 bases short, with 16 bases between. The CDR3 DNA sequence: TGTGCCTGGAATCGCCAAGAATTTCTCTATGGCTACACCTTC. This translates into CAWNRQEFLYGYTF.

In its sample, this clonotype was seen many times. The rearrangement links TRBV20-1 to TRBJ2-1; D is uncertain. The CDR3 sequence is 14 residues long. CDR1 and CDR2 from the germline V gene are DFQATT and SNEGSKA (reference sequence). With 5 bases removed from V and 3 bases from J, the gap between germline ends came to 14 bases. The CDR3 protein is CSAEKPNIYNEQFF. The CDR3 coding sequence is TGCAGTGCTGAGAAGCCAAATATCTACAATGAGCAGTTCTTC.

Many counts were recorded for this clonotype. The gene calls are TRBV11-2 and TRBJ1-2; no clear D gene. The germline V gene encodes CDR1 SGHAT and CDR2 FQNNGV. There are 13 residues in the CDR3. Trimming pared 3 bases from V and 2 bases from J, leaving 7 bases between. The CDR3 here is CASSFIQNYGYTF. The CDR3, as DNA: TGTGCCAGCAGCTTTATACAGAACTATGGCTACACCTTC.

There are many counts of this clonotype. V gene TRBV5-6 combines with J gene TRBJ1-3; TRBD1 matches at 7 bases. Germline loops: CDR1 SGHDT, CDR2 YYEEEE. V shed 0 bases, J shed 3 bases, and the junction held 3 bases outside the gene matches. CDR3 length equals 15 residues. The CDR3 DNA reads as TGTGCCAGCAGCTTGGGACAGGGCTTTGGAAACACCATATATTTT. It specifies CASSLGQGFGNTIYF.

CDR3 nucleotides: TGCGCCAGCAGCCAAGATTTCCCTAGCGGGATATACAATGAGCAGTTCTTC. Translated, it gives CASSQDFPSGIYNEQFF. The chain is built from TRBV4-1 and TRBJ2-1, with 9 nucleotides matching TRBD2. The V gene end was trimmed by 0 bases and the J gene end by 4 bases; junction bases not matched to a gene: 7. The CDR3 length is 17 residues. Germline assignment: CDR1 MGHRA and CDR2 YSYEKL.

This clonotype appeared many times. V usage is TRBV11-2 and J usage is TRBJ2-3; TRBD2 aligns across 9 bases. J lost 3 bases, V lost 6 bases, and 4 bases had no gene match. The CDR3 covers 14 residues. Germline values: CDR1 SGHAT, CDR2 FQNNGV. CDR3 residues: CASRETSGTDTQYF. The CDR3 bases are TGTGCCAGCAGGGAGACTAGCGGAACAGATACGCAGTATTTT.